One and the same sample provided the 20 T cell receptor beta chains below, sequenced in a study of T-cell memory formation after mild COVID-19. MiXCR was run by TCRdb on the 5' RACE reads, yielding one entry per CDR3 protein. The sample yields under 300,000 distinct CDR3 sequences, over 15% seen once. Sequencing was carried out using PBMCs or a T cell subset sorted from them (not recorded which). Source of these receptors: a young man who had mild COVID-19 (a few samples of this study predate the infection). Cell type and time point are not known.

This chain uses TRBV5-1 with TRBJ2-7; TRBD1 might be the D (5 bases). This CDR3 contains 13 residues. Trimming removed 4 bases at V and 3 bases at J, with 11 bases between. In germline, CDR1 is SGHRS, CDR2 YFSETQ. CDR3 sequence reads: CASSPDTLYEQYF. The CDR3 DNA reads TGCGCCAGCAGCCCGGACACTCTCTACGAGCAGTACTTC.

For this clonotype: One base away lies a much larger clone, so this may be a sequencing read error. This chain's CDR3 is CASSSYNTPLHF. The CDR3 DNA follows: TGTGCCAGCAGCTCCTATAATACACCCCTCCACTTT. This rearrangement joins TRBV7-2 to TRBJ1-6; D gene uncertain. The CDR3 is 12 amino acids. From germline, CDR1 is SGHTA and CDR2 FQGNSA. Using reference TRBV7-2 and TRBJ1-6 for the parts outside the CDR3, the full variable domain is GAGVSQSPSNKVTEKGKDVELRCDPISGHTALYWYRQSLGQGLEFLIYFQGNSAPDKSGLPSDRFSAERTGGSVSTLTIQRTQQEDSAVYLCASSSYNTPLHFGNGTRLTVT.

The chain uses TRBV28 and TRBJ2-5; TRBD2 is a possible D gene (6 bases). The CDR3 covers 13 residues. The V gene's germline CDR1 is MDHEN and CDR2 SYDVKM. Trimming took 6 bases from V and 5 from J, leaving 13 bases between them. In DNA form, the CDR3 reads TGTGCCAGCAGCGACCGGGAGCAGGAGACCCAGTACTTC. It codes for CASSDREQETQYF.

V is TRBV4-3 and J is TRBJ2-7; D is ambiguous. Germline V gene lookup returns CDR1 LGHNA and CDR2 YSLEER. The CDR3 runs to 15 residues. V was clipped by 0 bases and J by 0 bases, with 9 bases between them. CDR3: CASSQDTDRSYEQYF. CDR3 DNA: TGCGCCAGCAGCCAAGATACAGATCGCTCCTACGAGCAGTACTTC.

V gene TRBV6-2 or TRBV6-3 combines with J gene TRBJ2-1; D may match TRBD1 or TRBD2 (6 bases each). The V end lost 0 bases, the J end lost 4 bases, and 10 bases lay between the germline ends. The CDR3 spans 15 residues. Germline CDR1 reads MNHEY; CDR2 reads SVGEGT. The CDR3: CASSYSPGAYNEQFF. Here the CDR3 DNA reads TGTGCCAGCAGTTACTCGCCGGGGGCATACAATGAGCAGTTCTTC.

In DNA form, the CDR3 reads TGTGCCAGCAGTTTCGGCCCTGCCTATGGCTACACCTTC. Residues: CASSFGPAYGYTF. The V gene is TRBV27, the J gene TRBJ1-2; no definite D call. CDR1 is MNHEY and CDR2 is SMNVEV in the germline V gene (reference sequence). The CDR3 consists of 13 residues. Trimming removed 3 bases from V and 4 bases from J, with 9 bases in between.

The chain joins TRBV5-4 to TRBJ2-7; D gene unclear. The CDR3 is 13 amino acids. Trimming took 0 bases from V and 5 from J, leaving 9 bases between them. Germline V gene data show CDR1 as SGHNT and CDR2 as YYREEE (reference sequence). The CDR3 spells CASSLAGSHEQYV. CDR3 nucleotide sequence: TGTGCCAGCAGCTTGGCAGGCAGCCACGAGCAGTACGTC.

The chain uses TRBV20-1 and TRBJ2-5; D could derive from TRBD1 or TRBD2 (5 bases each). Germline CDR1 and CDR2: DFQATT and SNEGSKA (reference sequence). This CDR3 is 14 amino acids long. V gave up 2 bases and J gave up 5 bases, with 15 bases separating them. DNA of the CDR3: TGCAGTGCTAGATCCAGGGTGGGCGGGGAGACCCAGTACTTC. Its translation is CSARSRVGGETQYF.

This clonotype was seen a few times. The chain combines TRBV12-3 or TRBV12-4 with TRBJ1-1, with 7 bases identical to TRBD1. CDR3 length: 14 amino acids. Germline trimming cut 3 bases from V and 5 bases from J; bases unmatched to any gene: 6. In DNA form, the CDR3 reads TGTGCCAGCAGTTTCTTCACAGGGGTTACTGAAGCTTTCTTT. This encodes CASSFFTGVTEAFF.

This clonotype was recorded only once. The rearrangement uses TRBV28 and TRBJ2-7; D could derive from TRBD1 or TRBD2 (5 bases each). The V gene's germline CDR1 is MDHEN and CDR2 SYDVKM. The CDR3 spans 13 residues. With 4 bases removed from V and 9 bases from J, the gap between germline ends came to 16 bases. CDR3 nucleotides: TGTGCCAGCAGTTCTGGGACCGACTTTTGGCAGTACGTC. The encoded protein is CASSSGTDFWQYV.

This clonotype turned up a few times. The chain joins TRBV18 to TRBJ2-7; D is perhaps TRBD2 (6 bases). The germline gives CDR1 KGHSH, CDR2 LQKENI. The CDR3 consists of 13 residues. Trimming pared 3 bases from V and 3 bases from J, leaving 9 bases between. Here the CDR3 DNA reads TGTGCCAGCTCACCGGGGGGAAACTACGAGCAGTACTTC. Amino acids: CASSPGGNYEQYF. Full variable domain (remainder filled in from reference TRBV18 and TRBJ2-7): NAGVMQNPRHLVRRRGQEARLRCSPMKGHSHVYWYRQLPEEGLKFMVYLQKENIIDESGMPKERFSAEFPKEGPSILRIQQVVRGDSAAYFCASSPGGNYEQYFGPGTRLTVT.

The J gene is TRBJ1-2, the V gene TRBV6-6; 10 nucleotides agree with TRBD1. The CDR3 sequence is 15 residues long. J gave up 4 bases and V 7 bases, and 9 bases lay outside the gene matches. Germline V gene data show CDR1 as MNHNY and CDR2 as SVGAGI (reference sequence). The CDR3 loop reads CASTYRGQGTYGYTF. Here the CDR3 DNA reads TGTGCCAGCACCTATAGGGGACAGGGGACCTATGGCTACACCTTC.

This clonotype appeared a few times. The gene calls are TRBV18 and TRBJ2-7, with 11 bases matching TRBD2. Trimming cost V 5 bases and J 4 bases; bases outside gene matches: 4. This CDR3 is 14 amino acids long. Germline CDR1 KGHSH, CDR2 LQKENI. CDR3 in amino acids: CASSTSGGFYEQYF. The CDR3 coding sequence is TGTGCCAGCTCAACTAGCGGGGGTTTTTACGAGCAGTACTTC.

V gene TRBV24-1 combines with J gene TRBJ2-5; possible D gene TRBD2, 5 bases. Trimming pared 4 bases from V and 5 bases from J, leaving 13 bases between. The V gene's germline CDR1 is KGHDR and CDR2 SFDVKD. The CDR3 contains 14 residues. CDR3 sequence: CATSDPGGGETQYF. The CDR3 DNA is TGTGCCACCAGTGACCCCGGAGGCGGGGAGACCCAGTACTTC.

This clonotype was counted at least ten times. The gene calls are TRBV28 and TRBJ1-6; perhaps TRBD1 as D (6 bases). Germline V gives CDR1 MDHEN, CDR2 SYDVKM. V was pared by 3 bases and J by 7 bases, with 10 bases between. The CDR3 is made up of 14 amino acids. The CDR3: CASSLGAGNSPLHF. Here the CDR3 DNA reads TGTGCCAGCAGTTTGGGGGCAGGAAATTCACCCCTCCACTTT.

This clonotype was counted ten times or more. This chain links TRBV4-1 with TRBJ2-3; D may be TRBD1 (5 bases). Trimming stripped 0 bases from V and 2 bases from J, with 18 bases between. Germline-derived CDR1 and CDR2 are MGHRA and YSYEKL. The CDR3 sequence is 18 residues long. The DNA for the CDR3 is TGCGCCAGCAGCCAAGAATATACAGGCCATCCCCCCACAGATACGCAGTATTTT. Translating gives CASSQEYTGHPPTDTQYF.

This clonotype turned up a few times. The rearrangement joins TRBV20-1 to TRBJ1-2, with a weak D call TRBD1 (6 bases). Germline values: CDR1 DFQATT, CDR2 SNEGSKA (reference sequence). Trimming removed 4 bases at V and 2 bases at J, with 14 bases between. This CDR3 is built from 14 residues. The DNA for the CDR3 is TGCAGTGCTACAGATCGACAGGCAAACTATGGCTACACCTTC. It encodes CSATDRQANYGYTF.

The rearrangement uses TRBV5-1 and TRBJ2-2; 9 nucleotides agree with TRBD2. CDR1 SGHRS and CDR2 YFSETQ come from the germline V gene. The CDR3 consists of 15 residues. Losses at the gene ends were 0 bases for V and 5 bases for J; bases not matched to a gene: 2. As DNA, the CDR3 is TGCGCCAGCAGCTTGGCCAGCGGGGGGACCGGGGAGCTGTTTTTT. This encodes CASSLASGGTGELFF.

This clonotype was counted at least ten times. The gene calls are TRBV6-5 and TRBJ2-1; no reliable D call. Deletions cut 2 bases from V and 7 bases from J, with 9 bases between. Germline V lookup: CDR1 MNHEY, CDR2 SVGAGI. The CDR3 has 13 residues. CDR3 nucleotide sequence: TGTGCCAGCAGTTACCCCGGGCATAATGAGCAGTTCTTC. Translating gives CASSYPGHNEQFF.

The V gene is TRBV3-1, the J gene TRBJ2-5; tentative D call: TRBD2 (6 bases). The CDR3 is 15 residues long. The germline CDR1 and CDR2 sequences are LGHDT and YNNKEL (reference sequence). With 3 bases removed from V and 5 bases from J, the gap between germline ends came to 16 bases. CDR3 in amino acids: CASSHTGTSTETQYF. DNA for the CDR3: TGTGCCAGCAGCCACACCGGGACTTCTACGGAGACCCAGTACTTC.